This T cell receptor beta chain came from a study of T cell responses to AZD1222 COVID-19 vaccine. Here immunoSEQ multiplex PCR was the method, and the copy in TCRdb shows in-frame clones only, minus some. The sample records roughly 93,000 clones, under 90% being singletons. As to this clone: Its target is unknown.

Trimming removed 4 bases from V and 3 bases from J; junction bases left unmatched: 8. CDR1 is SGHRS and CDR2 is YFSETQ in the germline V gene. The CDR3 runs to 15 residues. Study-level findings and limits: Two AZD1222 administrations were followed by greater Spike-specific TCR breadth and depth. Sampling that yielded the repertoires occurred only after the peak T cell response.

This clonotype originated in an adult in good health. The gene calls are TRBV5-1 and TRBJ2-7, with 9 nucleotides matching TRBD2. The source was peripheral blood, collected on day 0 of AZD1222 vaccination. Here the CDR3 DNA reads TGCGCCAGCAGCCCCGCGGGGGGGCGGCTCTACGAGCAGTACTTC. Amino acid sequence: CASSPAGGRLYEQYF.